This T cell receptor (beta chain) came from a study of CD4+ T cells in melanoma. Germline CDR1 is LNHDA and CDR2 is SQIVND (reference sequence). The V end was cut by 5 bases, the J end by 8 bases, with 10 bases between. The CDR3 sequence is 12 residues long. The assay was immunoSEQ multiplex PCR, and TCRdb's table has in-frame clones only and misses some. In the table there are about 55,000 clones, over 60% of which are singletons. General study results and limits: CD8+ T cell, macrophage and B cell function reportedly correlated with neoantigen-specific CD4+ T cells.

As concerns this clone: Its cognate antigen is unknown.

J is TRBJ2-1 and V is TRBV19; a weak D match, TRBD1 (6 bases). Material: tumor tissue. This sequence originates from a human donor with melanoma. The CDR3 loop is CASSSRGYEQFF. CDR3 coding DNA: TGTGCCAGTAGTTCCAGGGGTTATGAGCAGTTCTTC.